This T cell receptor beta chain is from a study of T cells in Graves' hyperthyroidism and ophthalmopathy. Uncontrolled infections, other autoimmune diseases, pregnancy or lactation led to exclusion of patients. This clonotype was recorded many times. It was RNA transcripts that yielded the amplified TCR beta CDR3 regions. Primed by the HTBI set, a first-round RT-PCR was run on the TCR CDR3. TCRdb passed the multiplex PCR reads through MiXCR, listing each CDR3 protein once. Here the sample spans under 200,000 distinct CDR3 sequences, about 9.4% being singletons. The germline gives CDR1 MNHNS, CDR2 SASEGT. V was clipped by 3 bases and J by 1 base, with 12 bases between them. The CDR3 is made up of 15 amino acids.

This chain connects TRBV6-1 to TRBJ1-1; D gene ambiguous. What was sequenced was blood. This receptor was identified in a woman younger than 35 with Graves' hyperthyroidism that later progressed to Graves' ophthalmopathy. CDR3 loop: CASSDEVPRNTEAFF. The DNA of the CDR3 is TGTGCCAGCAGTGACGAGGTACCGAGGAACACTGAAGCTTTCTTT.